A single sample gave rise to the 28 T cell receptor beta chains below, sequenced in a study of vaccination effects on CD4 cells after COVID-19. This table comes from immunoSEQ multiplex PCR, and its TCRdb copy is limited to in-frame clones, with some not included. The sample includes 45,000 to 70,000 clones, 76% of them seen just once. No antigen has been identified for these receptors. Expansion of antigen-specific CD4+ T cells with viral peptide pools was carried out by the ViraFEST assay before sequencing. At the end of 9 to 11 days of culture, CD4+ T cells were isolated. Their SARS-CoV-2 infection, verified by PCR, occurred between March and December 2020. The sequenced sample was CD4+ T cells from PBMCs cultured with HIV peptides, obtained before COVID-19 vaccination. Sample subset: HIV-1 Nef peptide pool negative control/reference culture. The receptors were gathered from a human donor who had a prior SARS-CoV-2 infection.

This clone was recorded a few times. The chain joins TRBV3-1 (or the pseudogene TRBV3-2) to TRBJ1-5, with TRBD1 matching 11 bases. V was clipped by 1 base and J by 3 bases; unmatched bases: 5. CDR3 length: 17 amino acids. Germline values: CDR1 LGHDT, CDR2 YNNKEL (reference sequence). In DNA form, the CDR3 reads TGTGCCAGCAGCCAAGGCCCTGGACAGGGGGCCAATCAGCCCCAGCATTTT. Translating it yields CASSQGPGQGANQPQHF.

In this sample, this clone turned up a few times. The CDR3 DNA sequence: TGTGCCAGCTCACCCCGACTAGCGGGAGGGCAAAACATTCAGTACTTC. It codes for CASSPRLAGGQNIQYF. The chain recombines TRBV18 with TRBJ2-4, with 14 bases fitting TRBD2. The germline gives CDR1 KGHSH, CDR2 LQKENI. The CDR3 length is 16 residues. V lost 3 bases to trimming and J lost 5 bases; unmatched junction nucleotides: 3.

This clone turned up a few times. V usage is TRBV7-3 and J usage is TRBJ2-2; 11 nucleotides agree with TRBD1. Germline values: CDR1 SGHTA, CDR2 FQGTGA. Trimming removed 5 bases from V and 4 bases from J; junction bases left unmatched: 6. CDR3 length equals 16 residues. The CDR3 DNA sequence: TGTGCCAGCAGCCTCGTCGGGACAGGGGGCACCGGGGAGCTGTTTTTT. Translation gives CASSLVGTGGTGELFF.

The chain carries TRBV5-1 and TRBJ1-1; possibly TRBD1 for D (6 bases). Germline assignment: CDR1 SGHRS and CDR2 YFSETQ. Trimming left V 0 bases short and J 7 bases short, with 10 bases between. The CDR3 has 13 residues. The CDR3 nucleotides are TGCGCCAGCAGCTTGGACAGGGCCCGTGAAGCTTTCTTT. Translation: CASSLDRAREAFF. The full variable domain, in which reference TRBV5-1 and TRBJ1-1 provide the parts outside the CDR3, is KAGVTQTPRYLIKTRGQQVTLSCSPISGHRSVSWYQQTPGQGLQFLFEYFSETQRNKGNFPGRFSGRQFSNSRSEMNVSTLELGDSALYLCASSLDRAREAFFGQGTRLTVV.

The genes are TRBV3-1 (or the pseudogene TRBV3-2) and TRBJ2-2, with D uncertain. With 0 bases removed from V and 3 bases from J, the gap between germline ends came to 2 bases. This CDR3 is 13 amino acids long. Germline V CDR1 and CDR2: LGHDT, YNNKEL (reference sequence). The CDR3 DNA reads TGTGCCAGCAGCCAAGAAGACACCGGGGAGCTGTTTTTT. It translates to CASSQEDTGELFF.

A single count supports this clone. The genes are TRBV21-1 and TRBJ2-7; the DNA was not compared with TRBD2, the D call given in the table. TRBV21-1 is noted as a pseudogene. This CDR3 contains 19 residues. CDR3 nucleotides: TGTGCCAGCAGCAAAGTGACGGCCGGGACTAGCGTACGGGGGTACGAGCAGTACTTC. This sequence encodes CASSKVTAGTSVRGYEQYF.

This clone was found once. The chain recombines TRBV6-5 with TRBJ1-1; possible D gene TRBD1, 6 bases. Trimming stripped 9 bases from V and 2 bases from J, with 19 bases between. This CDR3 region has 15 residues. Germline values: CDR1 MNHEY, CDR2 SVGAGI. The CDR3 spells CARTVVWGLNTEAFF. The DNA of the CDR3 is TGTGCCAGGACAGTGGTGTGGGGGCTCAACACTGAAGCTTTCTTT.

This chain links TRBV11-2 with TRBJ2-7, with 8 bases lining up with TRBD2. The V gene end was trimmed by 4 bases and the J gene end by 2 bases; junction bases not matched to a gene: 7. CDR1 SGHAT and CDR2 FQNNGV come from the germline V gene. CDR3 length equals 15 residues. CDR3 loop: CASSSHGAGAYEQYF. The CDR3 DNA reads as TGTGCCAGCAGCTCACACGGAGCGGGGGCCTACGAGCAGTACTTC.

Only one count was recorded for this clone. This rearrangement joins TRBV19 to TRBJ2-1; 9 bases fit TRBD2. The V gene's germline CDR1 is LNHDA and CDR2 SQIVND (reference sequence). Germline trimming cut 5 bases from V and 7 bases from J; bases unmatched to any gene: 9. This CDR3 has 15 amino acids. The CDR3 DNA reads TGTGCCAGTAGTTCTTACAGCGGGAGGAGGAATGAGCAGTTCTTC. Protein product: CASSSYSGRRNEQFF.

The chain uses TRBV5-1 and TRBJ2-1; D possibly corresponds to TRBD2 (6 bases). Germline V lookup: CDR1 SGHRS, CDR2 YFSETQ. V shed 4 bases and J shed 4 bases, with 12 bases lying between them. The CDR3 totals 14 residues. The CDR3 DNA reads TGCGCCAGCAGCCCAGCGGCGGGGTACAATGAGCAGTTCTTC. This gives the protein CASSPAAGYNEQFF.

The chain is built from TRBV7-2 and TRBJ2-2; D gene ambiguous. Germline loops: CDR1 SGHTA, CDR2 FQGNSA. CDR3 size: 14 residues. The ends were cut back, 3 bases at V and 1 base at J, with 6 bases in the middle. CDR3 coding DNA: TGTGCCAGCAGCTTGTCAGGGAACACCGGGGAGCTGTTTTTT. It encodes CASSLSGNTGELFF.

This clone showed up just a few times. The CDR3 region has the DNA TGTGCCAGCAGTCAGTCTAGCGTGCAATACAATGAGCAGTTCTTC. Translated, it gives CASSQSSVQYNEQFF. The rearrangement uses TRBV6-6 and TRBJ2-1, with a possible D match to TRBD2 (6 bases). Trimming cost V 5 bases and J 4 bases, with 15 bases left between them. Germline CDR1 reads MNHNY; CDR2 reads SVGAGI (reference sequence). The CDR3 sequence is 15 residues long.

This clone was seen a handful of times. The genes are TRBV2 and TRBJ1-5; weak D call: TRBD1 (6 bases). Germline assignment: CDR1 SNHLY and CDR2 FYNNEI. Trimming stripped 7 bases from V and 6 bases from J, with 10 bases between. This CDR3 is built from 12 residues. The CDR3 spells CASKGEGQPQHF. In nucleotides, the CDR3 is TGTGCCAGCAAGGGGGAGGGTCAGCCCCAGCATTTT.

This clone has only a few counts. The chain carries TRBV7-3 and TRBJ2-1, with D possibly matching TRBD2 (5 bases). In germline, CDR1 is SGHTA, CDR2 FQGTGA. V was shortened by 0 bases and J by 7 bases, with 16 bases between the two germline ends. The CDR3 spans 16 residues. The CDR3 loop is CASSLTPSQSLNEQFF. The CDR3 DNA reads TGTGCCAGCAGCTTAACGCCTAGCCAGTCACTGAATGAGCAGTTCTTC.

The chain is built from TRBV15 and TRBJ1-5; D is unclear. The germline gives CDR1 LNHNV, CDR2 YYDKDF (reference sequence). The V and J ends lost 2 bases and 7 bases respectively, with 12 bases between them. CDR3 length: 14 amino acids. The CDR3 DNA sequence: TGTGCCACCAGCAGAAACACGGAGGGCCAGCCCCAGCATTTT. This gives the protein CATSRNTEGQPQHF.

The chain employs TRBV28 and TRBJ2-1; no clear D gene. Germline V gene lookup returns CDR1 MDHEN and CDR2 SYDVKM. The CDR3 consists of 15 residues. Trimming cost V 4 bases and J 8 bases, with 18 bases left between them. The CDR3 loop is CASSSPSEAQHEQFF. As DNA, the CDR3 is TGTGCCAGCAGTTCACCTTCAGAGGCCCAACATGAGCAGTTCTTC.

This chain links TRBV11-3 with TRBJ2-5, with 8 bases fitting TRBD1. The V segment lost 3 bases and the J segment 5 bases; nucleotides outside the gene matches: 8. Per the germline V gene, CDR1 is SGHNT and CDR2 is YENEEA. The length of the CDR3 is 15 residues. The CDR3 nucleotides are TGTGCCAGCAGCTTCGGCAGGGGGCCGGTGGAGACCCAGTACTTC. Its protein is CASSFGRGPVETQYF.

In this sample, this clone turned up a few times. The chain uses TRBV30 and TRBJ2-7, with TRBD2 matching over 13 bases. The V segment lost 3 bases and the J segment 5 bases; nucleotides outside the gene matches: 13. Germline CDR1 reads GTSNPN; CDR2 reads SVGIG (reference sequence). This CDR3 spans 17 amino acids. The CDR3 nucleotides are TGTGCCTGGAGCGGTAAATCCGGACTAGCGGGGGCCCACGAGCAGTACTTC. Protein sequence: CAWSGKSGLAGAHEQYF.

The CDR3 region is CASSLGSAIDTEAFF. In DNA form, the CDR3 reads TGCGCCAGCAGCTTGGGGTCTGCGATAGACACTGAAGCTTTCTTT. The V call is TRBV5-1, the J call TRBJ1-1; no definite D call. CDR1 is SGHRS, CDR2 YFSETQ, per germline. The CDR3 is 15 amino acids. V dropped 0 bases and J dropped 3 bases, with 12 bases sitting between them.

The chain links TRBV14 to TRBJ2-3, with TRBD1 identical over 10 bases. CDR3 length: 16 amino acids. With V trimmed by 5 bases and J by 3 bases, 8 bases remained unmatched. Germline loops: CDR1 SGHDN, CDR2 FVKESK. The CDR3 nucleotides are TGTGCCAGCAGCACCCGTGGACAGGGGGGAACAGATACGCAGTATTTT. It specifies CASSTRGQGGTDTQYF.

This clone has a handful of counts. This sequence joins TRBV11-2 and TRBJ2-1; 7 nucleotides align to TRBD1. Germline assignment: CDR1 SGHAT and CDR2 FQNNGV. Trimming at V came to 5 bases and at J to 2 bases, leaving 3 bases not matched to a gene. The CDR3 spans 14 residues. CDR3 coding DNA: TGTGCCAGCAGCCGGGACAGAGCCTACAATGAGCAGTTCTTC. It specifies CASSRDRAYNEQFF.

CDR3 sequence reads: CASGYQQGASYRAFF. CDR3 DNA: TGTGCCAGCGGGTACCAACAGGGGGCTTCGTATAGAGCTTTCTTT. V is TRBV7-8 and J is TRBJ1-1, with 9 bases that match TRBD1. The CDR3 consists of 15 residues. J lost 10 bases, V lost 8 bases, and 17 bases had no gene match. CDR1 and CDR2 from the germline V gene are SGHVS and FQNEAQ.

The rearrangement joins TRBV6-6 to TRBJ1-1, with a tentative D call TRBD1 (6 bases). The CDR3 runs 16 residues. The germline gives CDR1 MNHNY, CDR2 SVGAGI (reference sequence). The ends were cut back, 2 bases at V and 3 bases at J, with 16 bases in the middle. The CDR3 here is CASSYGSGDLDTEAFF. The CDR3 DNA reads TGTGCCAGCAGTTACGGGTCAGGGGATTTGGACACTGAAGCTTTCTTT.

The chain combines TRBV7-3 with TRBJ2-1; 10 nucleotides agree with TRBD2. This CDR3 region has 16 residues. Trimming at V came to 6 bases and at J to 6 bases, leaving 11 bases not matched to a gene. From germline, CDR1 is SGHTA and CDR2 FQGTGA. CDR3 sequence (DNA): TGTGCCAGCAGTTCCCAGGTCCTAGCGGGAGTCAATGAGCAGTTCTTC. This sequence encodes CASSSQVLAGVNEQFF.

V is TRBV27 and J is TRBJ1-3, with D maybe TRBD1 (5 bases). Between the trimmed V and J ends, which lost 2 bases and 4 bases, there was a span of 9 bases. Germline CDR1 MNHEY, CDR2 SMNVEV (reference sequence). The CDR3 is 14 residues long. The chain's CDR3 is CASSLRGEGNTIYF. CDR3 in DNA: TGTGCCAGCAGTTTAAGAGGGGAAGGAAACACCATATATTTT.

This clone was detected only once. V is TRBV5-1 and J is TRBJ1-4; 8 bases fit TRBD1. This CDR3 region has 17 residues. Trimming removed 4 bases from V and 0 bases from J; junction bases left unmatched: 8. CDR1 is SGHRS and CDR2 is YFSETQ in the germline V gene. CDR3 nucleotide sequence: TGCGCCAGCAGCCGCGGACAGGGACTTTCAACTAATGAAAAACTGTTTTTT. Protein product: CASSRGQGLSTNEKLFF.

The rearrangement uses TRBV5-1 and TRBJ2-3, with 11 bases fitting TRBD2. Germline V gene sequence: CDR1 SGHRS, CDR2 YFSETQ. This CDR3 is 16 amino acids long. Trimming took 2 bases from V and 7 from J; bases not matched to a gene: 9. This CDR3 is CASSLTLAGGPNTQYF. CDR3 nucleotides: TGCGCCAGCAGCTTAACATTAGCGGGGGGGCCGAATACGCAGTATTTT.

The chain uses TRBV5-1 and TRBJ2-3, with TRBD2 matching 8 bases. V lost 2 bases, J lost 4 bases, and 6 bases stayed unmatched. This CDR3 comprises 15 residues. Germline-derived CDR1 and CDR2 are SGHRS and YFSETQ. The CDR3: CASSFFGSGADTQYF. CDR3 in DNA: TGCGCCAGCAGCTTCTTTGGTAGCGGGGCAGATACGCAGTATTTT.